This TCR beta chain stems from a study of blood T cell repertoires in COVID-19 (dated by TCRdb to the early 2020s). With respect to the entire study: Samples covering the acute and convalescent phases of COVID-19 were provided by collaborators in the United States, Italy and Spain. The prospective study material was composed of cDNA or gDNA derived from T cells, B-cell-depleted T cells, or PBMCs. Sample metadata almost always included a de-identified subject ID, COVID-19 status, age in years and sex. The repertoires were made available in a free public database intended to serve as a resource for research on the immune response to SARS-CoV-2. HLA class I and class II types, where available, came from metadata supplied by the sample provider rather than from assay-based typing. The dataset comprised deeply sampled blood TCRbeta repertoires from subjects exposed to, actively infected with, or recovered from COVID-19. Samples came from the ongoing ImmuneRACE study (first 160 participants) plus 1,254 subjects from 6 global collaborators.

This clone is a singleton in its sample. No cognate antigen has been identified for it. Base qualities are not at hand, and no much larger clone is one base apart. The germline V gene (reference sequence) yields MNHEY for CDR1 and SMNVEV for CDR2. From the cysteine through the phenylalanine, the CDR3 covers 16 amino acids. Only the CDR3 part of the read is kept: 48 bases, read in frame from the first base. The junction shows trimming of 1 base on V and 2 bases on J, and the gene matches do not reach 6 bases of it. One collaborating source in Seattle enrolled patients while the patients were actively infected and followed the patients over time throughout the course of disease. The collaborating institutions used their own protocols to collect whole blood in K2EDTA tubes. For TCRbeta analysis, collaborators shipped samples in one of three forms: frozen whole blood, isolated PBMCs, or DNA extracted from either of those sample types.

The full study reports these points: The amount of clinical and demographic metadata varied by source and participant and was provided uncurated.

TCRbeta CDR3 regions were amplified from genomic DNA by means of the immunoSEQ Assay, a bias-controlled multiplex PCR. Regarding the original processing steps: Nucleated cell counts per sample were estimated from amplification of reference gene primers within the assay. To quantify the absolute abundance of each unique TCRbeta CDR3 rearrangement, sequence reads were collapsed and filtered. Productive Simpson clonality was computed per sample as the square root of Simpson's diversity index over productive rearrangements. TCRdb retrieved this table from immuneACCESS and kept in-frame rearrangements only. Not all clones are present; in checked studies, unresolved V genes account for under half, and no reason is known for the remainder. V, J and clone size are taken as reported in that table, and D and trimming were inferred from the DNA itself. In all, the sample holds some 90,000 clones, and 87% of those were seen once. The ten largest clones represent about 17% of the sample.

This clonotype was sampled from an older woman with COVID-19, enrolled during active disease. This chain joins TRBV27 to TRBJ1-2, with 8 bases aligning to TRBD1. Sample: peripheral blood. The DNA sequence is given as TGTGCCAGCAGTTTATTCTCGCAGGGGGCGAACTATGGCTACACCTTC. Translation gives CASSLFSQGANYGYTF.